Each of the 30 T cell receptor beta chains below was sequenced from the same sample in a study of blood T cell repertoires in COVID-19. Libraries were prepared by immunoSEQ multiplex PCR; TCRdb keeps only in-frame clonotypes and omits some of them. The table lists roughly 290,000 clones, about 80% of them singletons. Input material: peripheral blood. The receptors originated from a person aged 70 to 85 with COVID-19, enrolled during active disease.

CDR3 sequence reads: CATSRNRQGAIDTQYF. The CDR3 coding sequence is TGTGCCACCAGCAGGAATAGACAGGGGGCTATAGATACGCAGTATTTT. The V gene is TRBV15, the J gene TRBJ2-3; TRBD1 matches 10 bases. Germline V CDR1 and CDR2: LNHNV, YYDKDF (reference sequence). V gave up 3 bases and J gave up 5 bases; unmatched junction bases: 8. The CDR3 loop spans 16 amino acids.

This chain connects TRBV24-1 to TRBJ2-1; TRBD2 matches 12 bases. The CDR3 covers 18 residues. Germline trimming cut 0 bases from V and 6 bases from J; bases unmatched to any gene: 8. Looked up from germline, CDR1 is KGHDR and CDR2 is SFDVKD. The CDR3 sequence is CATSDLPLAGGLGNEQFF. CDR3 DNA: TGTGCCACCAGTGATTTGCCACTAGCGGGAGGTTTAGGCAATGAGCAGTTCTTC.

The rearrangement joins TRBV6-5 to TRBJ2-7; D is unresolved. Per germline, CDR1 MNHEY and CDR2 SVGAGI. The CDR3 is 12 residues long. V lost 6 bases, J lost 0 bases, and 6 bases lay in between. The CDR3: CASSPSSYEQYF. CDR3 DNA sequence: TGTGCCAGCAGCCCCTCCTCCTACGAGCAGTACTTC.

CDR3: CASISGTSGLGEQFF. CDR3 bases: TGTGCCAGCATCTCCGGGACTAGCGGATTAGGTGAGCAGTTCTTC. This chain links TRBV7-2 with TRBJ2-1; TRBD2 agrees at 11 bases. Germline CDR1 reads SGHTA; CDR2 reads FQGNSA. The CDR3 length is 15 residues. The trim removed 7 bases at V and 9 bases at J, leaving 11 bases unmatched. The entire variable domain, with the rest obtained from reference TRBV7-2 and TRBJ2-1, is as follows: GAGVSQSPSNKVTEKGKDVELRCDPISGHTALYWYRQSLGQGLEFLIYFQGNSAPDKSGLPSDRFSAERTGGSVSTLTIQRTQQEDSAVYLCASISGTSGLGEQFFGPGTRLTVL.

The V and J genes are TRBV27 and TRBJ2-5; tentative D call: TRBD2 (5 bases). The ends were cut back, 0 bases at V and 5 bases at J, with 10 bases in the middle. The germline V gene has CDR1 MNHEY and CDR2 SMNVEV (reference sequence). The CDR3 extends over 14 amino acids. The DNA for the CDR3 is TGTGCCAGCAGTTTATCGAGGCCGGGGGAGACCCAGTACTTC. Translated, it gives CASSLSRPGETQYF.

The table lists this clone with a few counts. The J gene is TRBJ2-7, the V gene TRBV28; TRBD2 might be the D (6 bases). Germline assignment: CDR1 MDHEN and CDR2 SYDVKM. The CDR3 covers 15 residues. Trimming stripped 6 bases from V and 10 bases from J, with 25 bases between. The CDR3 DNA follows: TGTGCCAGCAGGTTTAGGGGCGCGGGAATATCGGGACAGTACTTC. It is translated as CASRFRGAGISGQYF.

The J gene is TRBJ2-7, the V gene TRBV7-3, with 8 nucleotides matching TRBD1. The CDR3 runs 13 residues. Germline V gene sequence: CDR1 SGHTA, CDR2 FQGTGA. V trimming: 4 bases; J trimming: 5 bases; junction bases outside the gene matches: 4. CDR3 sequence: CASSSQGGHEQYF. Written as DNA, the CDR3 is TGTGCCAGCAGCTCACAGGGGGGCCACGAGCAGTACTTC.

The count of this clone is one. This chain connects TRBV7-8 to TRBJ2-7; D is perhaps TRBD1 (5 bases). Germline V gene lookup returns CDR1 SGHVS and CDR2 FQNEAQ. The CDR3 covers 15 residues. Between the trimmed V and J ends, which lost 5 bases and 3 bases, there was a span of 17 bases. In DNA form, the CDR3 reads TGTGCCAGCAGCCCCAGACAAACGACAGTCTACGAGCAGTACTTC. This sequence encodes CASSPRQTTVYEQYF.

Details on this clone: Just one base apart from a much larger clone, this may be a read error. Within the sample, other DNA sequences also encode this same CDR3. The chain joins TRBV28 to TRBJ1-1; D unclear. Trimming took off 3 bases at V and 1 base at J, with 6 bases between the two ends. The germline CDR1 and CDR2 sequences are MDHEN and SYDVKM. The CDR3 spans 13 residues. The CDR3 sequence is CASSLGRNTEAFF. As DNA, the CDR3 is TGTGCCAGCAGTTTGGGCCGGAACACTGAAGCTTTCTTT.

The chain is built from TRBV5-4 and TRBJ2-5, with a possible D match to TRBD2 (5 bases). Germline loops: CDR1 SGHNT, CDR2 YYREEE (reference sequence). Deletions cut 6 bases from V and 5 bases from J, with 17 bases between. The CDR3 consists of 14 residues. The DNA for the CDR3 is TGTGCCAGCACCCCTGCCGGGGAACGGGAGACCCAGTACTTC. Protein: CASTPAGERETQYF.

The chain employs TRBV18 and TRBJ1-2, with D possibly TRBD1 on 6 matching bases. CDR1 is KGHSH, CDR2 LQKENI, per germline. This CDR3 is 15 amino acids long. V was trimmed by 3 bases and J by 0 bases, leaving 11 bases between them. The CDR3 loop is CASSPGAFTNYGYTF. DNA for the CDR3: TGTGCCAGCTCACCGGGGGCATTTACTAACTATGGCTACACCTTC.

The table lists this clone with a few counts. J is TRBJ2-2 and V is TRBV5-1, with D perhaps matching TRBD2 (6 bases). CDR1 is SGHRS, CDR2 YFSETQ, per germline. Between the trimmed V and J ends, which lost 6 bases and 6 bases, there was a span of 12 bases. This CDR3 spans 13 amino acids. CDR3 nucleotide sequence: TGCGCCAGCACCGGGGGTGCACCCGGGGAGCTGTTTTTT. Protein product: CASTGGAPGELFF. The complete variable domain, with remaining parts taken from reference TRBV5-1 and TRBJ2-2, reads KAGVTQTPRYLIKTRGQQVTLSCSPISGHRSVSWYQQTPGQGLQFLFEYFSETQRNKGNFPGRFSGRQFSNSRSEMNVSTLELGDSALYLCASTGGAPGELFFGEGSRLTVL.

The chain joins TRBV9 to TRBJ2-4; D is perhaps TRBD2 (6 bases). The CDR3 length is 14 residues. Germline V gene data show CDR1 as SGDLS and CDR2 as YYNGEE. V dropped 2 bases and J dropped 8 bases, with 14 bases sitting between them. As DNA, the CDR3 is TGTGCCAGCAGCGTTGGGGGGACTTGGGACATTCAGTACTTC. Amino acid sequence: CASSVGGTWDIQYF.

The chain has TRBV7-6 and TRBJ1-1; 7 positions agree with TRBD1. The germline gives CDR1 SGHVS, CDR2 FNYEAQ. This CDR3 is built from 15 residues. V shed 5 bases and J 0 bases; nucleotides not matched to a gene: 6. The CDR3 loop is CASSGNRGMNTEAFF. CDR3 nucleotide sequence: TGTGCCAGCAGCGGCAACAGGGGTATGAACACTGAAGCTTTCTTT.

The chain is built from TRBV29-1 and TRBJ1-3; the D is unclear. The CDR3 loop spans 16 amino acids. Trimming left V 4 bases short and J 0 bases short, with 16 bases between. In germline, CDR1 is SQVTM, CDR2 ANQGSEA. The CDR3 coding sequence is TGCAGCGTTGCAGTGACACGTCGAGACTCTGGAAACACCATATATTTT. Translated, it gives CSVAVTRRDSGNTIYF.

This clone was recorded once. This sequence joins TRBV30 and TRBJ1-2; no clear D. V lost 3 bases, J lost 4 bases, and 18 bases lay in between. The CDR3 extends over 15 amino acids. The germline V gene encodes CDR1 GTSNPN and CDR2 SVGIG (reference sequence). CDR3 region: CAWRSWVTSGYGYTF. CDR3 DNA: TGTGCCTGGAGATCCTGGGTAACGAGCGGCTATGGCTACACCTTC.

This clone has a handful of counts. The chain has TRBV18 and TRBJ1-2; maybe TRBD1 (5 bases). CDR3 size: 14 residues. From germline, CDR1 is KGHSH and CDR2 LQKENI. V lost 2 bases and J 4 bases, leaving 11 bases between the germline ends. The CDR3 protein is CASSPGGLSYGYTF. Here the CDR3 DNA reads TGTGCCAGCTCACCAGGGGGACTGAGCTATGGCTACACCTTC.

The CDR3 protein is CASSFGGLQGTDTQYF. In DNA form, the CDR3 reads TGCGCCAGCAGCTTCGGGGGGCTCCAGGGCACAGATACGCAGTATTTT. The V call is TRBV5-1, the J call TRBJ2-3, with a weak D call TRBD2 (7 bases). The CDR3 is 16 amino acids. Germline CDR1 SGHRS, CDR2 YFSETQ. The germline V and J ends were trimmed by 2 bases and 1 base, with 14 bases remaining between them.

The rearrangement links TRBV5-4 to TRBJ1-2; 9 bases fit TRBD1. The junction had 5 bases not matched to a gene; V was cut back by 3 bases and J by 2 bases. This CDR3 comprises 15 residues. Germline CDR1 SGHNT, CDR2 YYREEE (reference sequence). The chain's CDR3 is CASSSPGQGNYGYTF. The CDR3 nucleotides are TGTGCCAGCAGCTCGCCGGGACAGGGAAACTATGGCTACACCTTC.

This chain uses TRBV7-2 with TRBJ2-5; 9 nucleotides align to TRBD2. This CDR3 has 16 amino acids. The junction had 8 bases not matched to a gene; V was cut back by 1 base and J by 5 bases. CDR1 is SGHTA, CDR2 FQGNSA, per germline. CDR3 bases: TGTGCCAGCAGCTTAGTGGCTAGCGGGACGGGGGAGACCCAGTACTTC. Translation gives CASSLVASGTGETQYF.

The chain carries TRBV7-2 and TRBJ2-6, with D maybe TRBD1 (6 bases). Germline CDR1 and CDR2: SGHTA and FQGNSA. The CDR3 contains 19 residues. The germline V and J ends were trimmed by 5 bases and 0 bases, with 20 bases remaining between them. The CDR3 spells CASSPGLGRGNSGANVLTF. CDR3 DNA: TGTGCCAGCAGCCCGGGCTTGGGCAGGGGAAACTCTGGGGCCAACGTCCTGACTTTC.

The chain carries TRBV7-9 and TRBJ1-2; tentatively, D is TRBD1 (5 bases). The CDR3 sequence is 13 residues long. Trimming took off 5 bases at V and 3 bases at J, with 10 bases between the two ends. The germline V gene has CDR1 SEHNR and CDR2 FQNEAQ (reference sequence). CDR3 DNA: TGTGCCAGCAGCCAAGGGGCAGACTATGGCTACACCTTC. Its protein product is CASSQGADYGYTF.

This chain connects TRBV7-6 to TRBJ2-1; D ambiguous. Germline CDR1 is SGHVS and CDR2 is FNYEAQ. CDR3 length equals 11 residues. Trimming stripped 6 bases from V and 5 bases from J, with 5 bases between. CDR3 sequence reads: CASSRNNEQFF. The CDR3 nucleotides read TGTGCCAGCAGTAGAAACAATGAGCAGTTCTTC.

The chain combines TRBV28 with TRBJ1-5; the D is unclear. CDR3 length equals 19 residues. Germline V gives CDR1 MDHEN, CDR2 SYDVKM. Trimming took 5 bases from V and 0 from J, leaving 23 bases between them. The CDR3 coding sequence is TGTGCCAGCAGTCCCGCGAGGGCAGGTCCGGGATATAGCAATCAGCCCCAGCATTTT. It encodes CASSPARAGPGYSNQPQHF. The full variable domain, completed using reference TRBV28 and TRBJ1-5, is DVKVTQSSRYLVKRTGEKVFLECVQDMDHENMFWYRQDPGLGLRLIYFSYDVKMKEKGDIPEGYSVSREKKERFSLILESASTNQTSMYLCASSPARAGPGYSNQPQHFGDGTRLSIL.

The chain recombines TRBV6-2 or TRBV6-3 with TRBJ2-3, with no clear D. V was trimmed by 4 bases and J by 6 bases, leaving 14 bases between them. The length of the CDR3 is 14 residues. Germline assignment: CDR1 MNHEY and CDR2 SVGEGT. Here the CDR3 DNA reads TGTGCCAGCAGTTGGAATGGCCCTAGGGATACGCAGTATTTT. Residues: CASSWNGPRDTQYF.

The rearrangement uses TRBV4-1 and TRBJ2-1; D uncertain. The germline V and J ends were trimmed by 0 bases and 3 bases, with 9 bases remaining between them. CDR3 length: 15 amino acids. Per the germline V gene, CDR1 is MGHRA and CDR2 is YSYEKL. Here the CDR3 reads CASSQDNLGYNEQFF. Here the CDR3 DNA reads TGCGCCAGCAGCCAAGATAATCTCGGCTACAATGAGCAGTTCTTC.

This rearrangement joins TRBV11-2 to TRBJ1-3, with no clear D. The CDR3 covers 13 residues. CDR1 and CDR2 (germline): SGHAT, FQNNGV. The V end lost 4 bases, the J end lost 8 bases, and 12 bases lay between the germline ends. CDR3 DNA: TGTGCCAGCAGCTCAATAGGCGGAGACACCATATATTTT. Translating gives CASSSIGGDTIYF.

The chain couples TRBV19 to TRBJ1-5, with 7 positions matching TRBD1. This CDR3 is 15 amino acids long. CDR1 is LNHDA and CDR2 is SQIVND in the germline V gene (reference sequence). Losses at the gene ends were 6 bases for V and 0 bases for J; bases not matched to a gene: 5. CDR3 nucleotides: TGTGCCAGTAGAAGACAGGGTAATAGCAATCAGCCCCAGCATTTT. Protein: CASRRQGNSNQPQHF.

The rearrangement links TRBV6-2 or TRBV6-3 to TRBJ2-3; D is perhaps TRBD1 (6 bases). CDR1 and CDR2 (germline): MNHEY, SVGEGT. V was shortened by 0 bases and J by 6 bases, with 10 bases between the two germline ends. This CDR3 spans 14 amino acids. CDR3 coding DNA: TGTGCCAGCAGTTACTCGTCAGGGGCTGATACGCAGTATTTT. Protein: CASSYSSGADTQYF.

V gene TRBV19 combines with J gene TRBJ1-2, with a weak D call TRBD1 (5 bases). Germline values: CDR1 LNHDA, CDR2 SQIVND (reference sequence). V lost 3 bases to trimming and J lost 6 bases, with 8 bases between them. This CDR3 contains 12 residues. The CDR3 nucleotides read TGTGCCAGTAGTATGCTAGGGGATGGCTACACCTTC. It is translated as CASSMLGDGYTF.